This T cell receptor (beta chain) is from a study of shared clonotypes between healthy human individuals. Naive CD8 cells lacked CD45RO, underwent positive selection for CCR7 and left out terminally differentiated effector memory CD45RA+ cells. Germline CDR1 and CDR2: SNHLY and FYNNEI. The ends were cut back, 6 bases at V and 1 base at J, with 9 bases in the middle. The CDR3 contains 13 residues. This clone has just one count. Sequencing used immunoSEQ multiplex PCR; TCRdb keeps in-frame clones, though not all of them. The sample has some 740,000 clones, around 93% seen once; the top ten hold less than 25%.

The receptor was derived from a young man in good health. Sequencing used naive CD8+ T cells sorted from blood. This chain connects TRBV2 to TRBJ1-1; no firm D call. The CDR3 DNA follows: TGTGCCAGCAGGATGGAATCGAACACTGAAGCTTTCTTT. It is translated as CASRMESNTEAFF.